This T cell receptor beta chain was found in a study of tumor-infiltrating lymphocytes in primary liver carcinoma. Study context: Patients underwent surgical resection for primary liver carcinoma. Every sample contained roughly 3.5 to 7.13 million productive TCRbeta reads, and these numbers were similar from one tissue type to another.

The authors made TCR beta cDNA from 500 to 600 ng total RNA with a constant-region primer. Three nested multiplex PCR rounds, a slightly modified ARM-PCR method, built the TCR beta libraries. Two initial PCR rounds of around 9 cycles each paired TRBV1-TRBV30 forward primers with a C-beta reverse primer. TCRdb reprocessed the multiplex PCR reads with MiXCR, giving one entry per CDR3 protein. The profile shows 300,000 to 400,000 distinct CDR3 sequences, 55% to 65% of them singletons. For blood RNA, unsorted whole blood served as the source, and germline DNA was extracted too. CDR3 length equals 16 residues. Trimming stripped 4 bases from V and 6 bases from J, with 18 bases between. CDR1 is SGHAT, CDR2 FQNNGV, per germline.

The gene calls are TRBV11-2 and TRBJ2-2; TRBD1 or TRBD2 may be the D gene (5 bases each). This TCR was sampled from a man aged 35-49 years with primary liver carcinoma and hepatitis B virus infection. The sample taken for sequencing was peripheral blood. The CDR3 spells CASSSGLVWGPGELFF. The CDR3 region has the DNA TGTGCCAGCAGCTCAGGACTGGTGTGGGGCCCCGGGGAGCTGTTTTTT.